The T cell receptor (beta chain) under discussion was sequenced for a study of blood T cell repertoires in COVID-19. About the study: The study drew acute and convalescent COVID-19 samples from the United States, Italy and Spain.

The germline V gene has CDR1 MGHRA and CDR2 YSYEKL. The CDR3 runs to 14 residues. Germline trimming cut 8 bases from V and 8 bases from J; bases unmatched to any gene: 11. Some clones are missing from TCRdb's copy, which holds only in-frame ones; the method was immunoSEQ multiplex PCR. The data contain some 250,000 clones, more than 75% of them singletons. This sequence originates from a woman in her thirties or forties who had recovered from COVID-19. Sequenced input: peripheral blood. This chain uses TRBV4-1 with TRBJ2-1; 8 positions agree with TRBD2. CDR3 coding DNA: TGCGCCAGCCAAACTAGCGGACATGGGGATGAGCAGTTCTTC. This gives the protein CASQTSGHGDEQFF.